One sample yielded the 18 T cell receptor beta chains listed below, sequenced in a study of blood T cell repertoires in COVID-19. The assay was immunoSEQ multiplex PCR, and TCRdb's table has in-frame clones only and misses some. This table has 72,000 or so clones, approximately 86% appearing once. Sequenced input: peripheral blood. The receptors were sampled from an older woman with acute or convalescent COVID-19.

This clone was seen only once. J is TRBJ2-7 and V is TRBV7-9; 7 bases match TRBD1. The germline V gene encodes CDR1 SEHNR and CDR2 FQNEAQ (reference sequence). The CDR3 is 16 residues long. Germline trimming cut 4 bases from V and 2 bases from J; bases unmatched to any gene: 11. The CDR3 sequence: CASSSLSGQSPYEQYF. The CDR3 DNA is TGTGCCAGCAGCTCTTTGTCGGGACAGTCCCCCTACGAGCAGTACTTC.

The rearrangement links TRBV5-6 to TRBJ2-7; 8 bases line up with TRBD1. Germline CDR1 SGHDT, CDR2 YYEEEE. The ends lost 4 bases at V and 4 bases at J; junction bases unmatched: 4. The CDR3 extends over 13 amino acids. In nucleotides, the CDR3 is TGTGCCAGCAGCCCTACAGGGGGGTACGAGCAGTACTTC. Translating gives CASSPTGGYEQYF.

The chain carries TRBV5-4 and TRBJ1-6; the D gene is possibly TRBD1 (6 bases). Trimming removed 4 bases from V and 9 bases from J, with 14 bases in between. Germline lookup yields CDR1 SGHNT and CDR2 YYREEE (reference sequence). The CDR3 length is 14 residues. As DNA, the CDR3 is TGTGCCAGCAGCGGGGGCAGGGTTTCTTCACCCCTCCACTTT. Translating gives CASSGGRVSSPLHF.

J is TRBJ1-2 and V is TRBV27; 7 bases match TRBD1. V lost 6 bases to trimming and J lost 5 bases; unmatched junction nucleotides: 9. Germline V gene lookup returns CDR1 MNHEY and CDR2 SMNVEV (reference sequence). The CDR3 has 14 residues. CDR3 amino acids: CASRASGTEYGYTF. The CDR3 DNA is TGTGCCAGCAGAGCATCCGGGACAGAGTATGGCTACACCTTC.

The J gene is TRBJ2-5, the V gene TRBV5-1; 8 bases are a match to TRBD1. V lost 0 bases to trimming and J lost 5 bases; unmatched junction nucleotides: 6. Germline V gives CDR1 SGHRS, CDR2 YFSETQ. There are 15 residues in the CDR3. CDR3: CASSLGQGAGETQYF. The CDR3 DNA reads TGCGCCAGCAGCTTGGGCCAGGGGGCTGGGGAGACCCAGTACTTC. Combining the CDR3 with reference TRBV5-1 and TRBJ2-5 gives the whole variable domain KAGVTQTPRYLIKTRGQQVTLSCSPISGHRSVSWYQQTPGQGLQFLFEYFSETQRNKGNFPGRFSGRQFSNSRSEMNVSTLELGDSALYLCASSLGQGAGETQYFGPGTRLLVL.

Worth noting for this clone: This CDR3 is also generated by other DNA sequences in the sample. The chain has TRBV7-8 and TRBJ1-2; unclear D gene. CDR3 length: 16 residues. Germline V gene sequence: CDR1 SGHVS, CDR2 FQNEAQ. Trimming took off 1 base at V and 0 bases at J, with 12 bases between the two ends. CDR3 sequence (DNA): TGTGCCAGCAGCTTAGTTGCGGGAGAAGCTAACTATGGCTACACCTTC. This encodes CASSLVAGEANYGYTF.

The chain joins TRBV19 to TRBJ2-1; tentatively, D is TRBD1 (8 bases). The germline V gene encodes CDR1 LNHDA and CDR2 SQIVND (reference sequence). Trimming shortened V by 7 bases and J by 4 bases, and 17 bases separated the two germline ends. The CDR3 covers 15 residues. As DNA, the CDR3 is TGTGCCAGTACCACAGGGGGAGGGGTGTACAATGAGCAGTTCTTC. It translates to CASTTGGGVYNEQFF.

The V call is TRBV29-1, the J call TRBJ2-5; 7 bases line up with TRBD1. V lost 4 bases to trimming and J lost 5 bases; unmatched junction nucleotides: 7. Germline CDR1 SQVTM, CDR2 ANQGSEA. The CDR3 is 13 residues long. DNA of the CDR3: TGCAGCGTTGGAAGAGGGGGCGAGGAGACCCAGTACTTC. Translation: CSVGRGGEETQYF.

This clone was observed a handful of times. The chain links TRBV5-1 to TRBJ2-7, with 11 bases matching TRBD2. Germline assignment: CDR1 SGHRS and CDR2 YFSETQ. The V gene end was trimmed by 1 base and the J gene end by 0 bases; junction bases not matched to a gene: 9. The CDR3 is 18 amino acids. This CDR3 is CASSLNIISGGDSYEQYF. The CDR3, as DNA: TGCGCCAGCAGCTTGAATATTATTAGCGGGGGGGACTCCTACGAGCAGTACTTC.

The chain recombines TRBV5-4 with TRBJ1-1; D call uncertain. The CDR3 runs 13 residues. Germline V gene sequence: CDR1 SGHNT, CDR2 YYREEE (reference sequence). V was shortened by 3 bases and J by 1 base, with 7 bases between the two germline ends. The CDR3: CASSSRGNTEAFF. The DNA for the CDR3 is TGTGCCAGCAGCTCCCGGGGGAACACTGAAGCTTTCTTT.

The genes are TRBV5-5 and TRBJ1-1; D is unclear. Germline CDR1 SGHKS, CDR2 YYEKEE (reference sequence). Trimming left V 1 base short and J 1 base short, with 8 bases between. The CDR3 loop spans 14 amino acids. The CDR3 DNA reads as TGTGCCAGCAGCTTGTCGAGGGAGAACACTGAAGCTTTCTTT. Translation gives CASSLSRENTEAFF. The entire variable domain, with the rest obtained from reference TRBV5-5 and TRBJ1-1, is as follows: DAGVTQSPTHLIKTRGQQVTLRCSPISGHKSVSWYQQVLGQGPQFIFQYYEKEERGRGNFPDRFSARQFPNYSSELNVNALLLGDSALYLCASSLSRENTEAFFGQGTRLTVV.

J is TRBJ1-5 and V is TRBV6-6; 7 bases match TRBD1. There are 13 residues in the CDR3. V shed 5 bases, J shed 7 bases, and the junction held 5 bases outside the gene matches. Looked up from germline, CDR1 is MNHNY and CDR2 is SVGAGI (reference sequence). CDR3 in amino acids: CASSQIRGQPQHF. In nucleotides, the CDR3 is TGTGCCAGCAGTCAAATCAGGGGGCAGCCCCAGCATTTT.

The chain links TRBV6-6 to TRBJ2-7; D is perhaps TRBD2 (6 bases). Looked up from germline, CDR1 is MNHNY and CDR2 is SVGAGI (reference sequence). CDR3 size: 14 residues. V was shortened by 5 bases and J by 3 bases, with 14 bases between the two germline ends. In DNA form, the CDR3 reads TGTGCCAGCAGTCGTACTAGCACCGACTACGAGCAGTACTTC. It is translated as CASSRTSTDYEQYF.

This clone was counted only a few times. Other DNA sequences in the sample encode the same CDR3. V gene TRBV5-1 combines with J gene TRBJ1-1, with a tentative D call TRBD1 (6 bases). The V end was cut by 1 base, the J end by 4 bases, with 8 bases between. The CDR3 has 13 residues. The germline CDR1 and CDR2 sequences are SGHRS and YFSETQ. The DNA of the CDR3 is TGCGCCAGCAGCTTGAGAGGGGGCACTGAAGCTTTCTTT. As protein: CASSLRGGTEAFF.

This clone was counted a single time. V gene TRBV3-1 (or the pseudogene TRBV3-2) combines with J gene TRBJ1-1; unclear D gene. V was pared by 3 bases and J by 0 bases, with 8 bases between. Germline values: CDR1 LGHDT, CDR2 YNNKEL (reference sequence). This CDR3 contains 14 residues. This chain's CDR3 is CASSQLEMNTEAFF. CDR3 sequence (DNA): TGTGCCAGCAGCCAGTTAGAAATGAACACTGAAGCTTTCTTT.

The CDR3 DNA is TGTGCCAGCAGCGCAGGAGGAGGGCAGTTCTTC. Amino acid sequence: CASSAGGGQFF. This chain joins TRBV9 and TRBJ2-1; a possible D gene is TRBD2 (5 bases). The length of the CDR3 is 11 residues. Trimming shortened V by 3 bases and J by 12 bases, and 10 bases separated the two germline ends. Germline assignment: CDR1 SGDLS and CDR2 YYNGEE.

The V gene is TRBV7-9, the J gene TRBJ2-5; TRBD1 matches 7 bases. The CDR3 extends over 15 amino acids. The germline V gene encodes CDR1 SEHNR and CDR2 FQNEAQ (reference sequence). V trimming: 3 bases; J trimming: 1 base; junction bases outside the gene matches: 5. The CDR3 sequence: CASSFGDRTQETQYF. CDR3 in DNA: TGTGCCAGCAGCTTTGGGGACAGAACCCAAGAGACCCAGTACTTC.

This chain links TRBV7-2 with TRBJ2-7; TRBD1 is a possible D gene (5 bases). The CDR3 spans 14 residues. Germline assignment: CDR1 SGHTA and CDR2 FQGNSA. V was shortened by 1 base and J by 3 bases, with 10 bases between the two germline ends. The CDR3 sequence is CASSLEGGHYEQYF. In DNA form, the CDR3 reads TGTGCCAGCAGCTTAGAGGGTGGACACTACGAGCAGTACTTC.